These 5 T cell receptor beta chains originate from one sample sequenced in a study of long-term antiretroviral therapy in people with HIV. They ran version v3.0 of the immunoSEQ assay at survey level. The data were produced by immunoSEQ multiplex PCR, yet TCRdb's version contains in-frame clones alone and is incomplete. The data hold tens of thousands of clones, with approximately 84% observed a single time. This material consisted of unsorted PBMCs, taken 0.5 years after starting antiretroviral therapy. The receptors were gathered from a man between 18 and 29 years old with HIV.

This chain uses TRBV11-2 with TRBJ2-1, with 10 bases that match TRBD1. Per the germline V gene, CDR1 is SGHAT and CDR2 is FQNNGV. J lost 8 bases, V lost 6 bases, and 10 bases had no gene match. CDR3 size: 15 residues. CDR3 amino acids: CASSPGQGSPDEQFF. The CDR3, as DNA: TGTGCCAGCAGTCCGGGACAGGGGAGTCCGGATGAGCAGTTCTTC.

This clone was picked up one time. The genes are TRBV14 and TRBJ1-2, with D maybe TRBD1 (5 bases). CDR1 and CDR2 from the germline V gene are SGHDN and FVKESK. The germline V and J ends were trimmed by 1 base and 8 bases, with 17 bases remaining between them. The CDR3 spans 15 residues. This chain's CDR3 is CASSQVPGARGGYTF. The CDR3 DNA reads TGTGCCAGCAGCCAAGTTCCCGGGGCGCGGGGAGGCTACACCTTC.

Here the CDR3 reads CASSPAGQGDIVGELFF. Here the CDR3 DNA reads TGTGCCAGCAGCCCAGCTGGACAGGGGGATATTGTCGGGGAGCTGTTTTTT. The chain recombines TRBV28 with TRBJ2-2, with 10 bases fitting TRBD1. CDR1 is MDHEN, CDR2 SYDVKM, per germline. Germline trimming cut 6 bases from V and 7 bases from J; bases unmatched to any gene: 14. The CDR3 has 17 amino acids. The full variable domain, rest sourced from reference TRBV28 and TRBJ2-2, is DVKVTQSSRYLVKRTGEKVFLECVQDMDHENMFWYRQDPGLGLRLIYFSYDVKMKEKGDIPEGYSVSREKKERFSLILESASTNQTSMYLCASSPAGQGDIVGELFFGEGSRLTVL.

The chain recombines TRBV7-2 with TRBJ2-5; D is tentatively TRBD1 or TRBD2 (6 bases each). The CDR3 consists of 17 residues. Germline CDR1 and CDR2: SGHTA and FQGNSA. V was shortened by 6 bases and J by 0 bases, with 20 bases between the two germline ends. CDR3 sequence (DNA): TGTGCCAGCAGTTTTCGGTTAGGGGGGCCTTACCAAGAGACCCAGTACTTC. This encodes CASSFRLGGPYQETQYF.

This chain links TRBV7-9 with TRBJ2-1; D gene unclear. CDR1 and CDR2 from the germline V gene are SEHNR and FQNEAQ (reference sequence). V lost 1 base and J 6 bases, leaving 4 bases between the germline ends. The length of the CDR3 is 12 residues. The CDR3 region is CASSLGVNEQFF. The CDR3 nucleotides read TGTGCCAGCAGCTTAGGGGTCAATGAGCAGTTCTTC.